The 29 T cell receptor beta chains below were found in one sample sequenced in a study of beta chain features in type 1 diabetes. Expressed TCRB transcripts got sequenced, as all isolated RNA was reverse transcribed. This table comes from immunoSEQ multiplex PCR, and its TCRdb copy is limited to in-frame clones, with some not included. The sample contains around 300,000 clones, about 8% of which appear only once. Sequencing was carried out using central memory CD4+ T cells from blood. The origin of the receptors is a woman in her late teens or twenties in good health.

This chain joins TRBV6-6 and TRBJ2-7; 7 nucleotides agree with TRBD2. J lost 0 bases, V lost 6 bases, and 8 bases had no gene match. The CDR3 is 15 amino acids. Germline V gene sequence: CDR1 MNHNY, CDR2 SVGAGI (reference sequence). CDR3 loop: CASSPGRGFSYEQYV. The CDR3 DNA reads as TGTGCCAGCAGCCCGGGGCGGGGGTTCTCCTACGAGCAGTACGTC.

The chain employs TRBV30 and TRBJ2-3; unclear D gene. Germline V gene sequence: CDR1 GTSNPN, CDR2 SVGIG (reference sequence). V was shortened by 1 base and J by 2 bases, with 10 bases between the two germline ends. The CDR3 loop spans 14 amino acids. CDR3 sequence reads: CAWSGDTNTDTQYF. The CDR3 nucleotides read TGTGCCTGGAGTGGAGACACTAACACAGATACGCAGTATTTT.

This sequence joins TRBV7-9 and TRBJ2-3, with TRBD1 as a possible D gene (6 bases). Germline CDR1 and CDR2: SEHNR and FQNEAQ (reference sequence). V lost 5 bases and J lost 1, with 13 bases in between. CDR3 size: 15 residues. This chain's CDR3 is CASSLRWTGTDTQYF. The CDR3 DNA is TGTGCCAGCAGCCTCCGATGGACAGGCACAGATACGCAGTATTTT.

V gene TRBV5-4 combines with J gene TRBJ1-5, with a weak D call TRBD1 (5 bases). CDR1 SGHNT and CDR2 YYREEE come from the germline V gene (reference sequence). Deletions cut 2 bases from V and 5 bases from J, with 11 bases between. The CDR3 extends over 14 amino acids. This CDR3 reads CASSFQGRDQPQHF. The CDR3 bases are TGTGCCAGCAGCTTCCAGGGAAGGGATCAGCCCCAGCATTTT.

This chain connects TRBV28 to TRBJ1-4, with a weak D call TRBD1 (5 bases). The CDR3 is 14 residues long. The germline V gene has CDR1 MDHEN and CDR2 SYDVKM. V was pared by 2 bases and J by 7 bases, with 11 bases between. CDR3 in DNA: TGTGCCAGCAGTTTACATAATCAGGGTGAAAAACTGTTTTTT. Amino acid sequence: CASSLHNQGEKLFF.

This sequence joins TRBV7-2 and TRBJ2-4, with TRBD2 matching 11 bases. The ends lost 4 bases at V and 9 bases at J; junction bases unmatched: 11. Germline CDR1 and CDR2: SGHTA and FQGNSA. This CDR3 has 16 residues. CDR3 protein: CASSSTSGRVGGIQYF. DNA of the CDR3: TGTGCCAGCAGCTCAACTAGCGGGAGAGTAGGAGGCATTCAGTACTTC.

This clone occurred a few times. This sequence joins TRBV11-3 and TRBJ2-1, with D unresolved. V was trimmed by 3 bases and J by 7 bases, leaving 4 bases between them. The germline CDR1 and CDR2 sequences are SGHNT and YENEEA. The length of the CDR3 is 11 residues. The CDR3 DNA reads as TGTGCCAGCAGCTTTAAGAATGAGCAGTTCTTC. This gives the protein CASSFKNEQFF.

This clone was counted only a few times. The V and J genes are TRBV9 and TRBJ1-2, with D perhaps TRBD1 (5 bases). CDR3 length equals 14 residues. CDR1 is SGDLS and CDR2 is YYNGEE in the germline V gene. The V end was cut by 5 bases, the J end by 4 bases, with 15 bases between. CDR3 protein: CASSIRGDPYGYTF. CDR3 nucleotides: TGTGCCAGCAGTATCCGGGGGGACCCCTATGGCTACACCTTC.

The rearrangement links TRBV6-5 to TRBJ2-1; 7 positions match TRBD2. The germline gives CDR1 MNHEY, CDR2 SVGAGI. CDR3 length: 15 amino acids. Trimming removed 5 bases from V and 4 bases from J; junction bases left unmatched: 8. CDR3 sequence: CASSHRGVGYNEQFF. CDR3 bases: TGTGCCAGCAGTCATCGGGGGGTGGGGTACAATGAGCAGTTCTTC.

The J gene is TRBJ1-1, the V gene TRBV13; D gene uncertain. Germline-derived CDR1 and CDR2 are PRHDT and FYEKMQ (reference sequence). Trimming left V 1 base short and J 4 bases short, with 16 bases between. CDR3 length: 16 residues. The CDR3 is CASSLAQNRGLTEAFF. CDR3 DNA: TGTGCCAGCAGCTTAGCCCAAAATCGAGGTCTCACTGAAGCTTTCTTT.

This clone was recorded at least ten times. The genes are TRBV7-2 and TRBJ2-2; D uncertain. The CDR3 loop spans 14 amino acids. The V end was cut by 5 bases, the J end by 4 bases, with 11 bases between. Germline V CDR1 and CDR2: SGHTA, FQGNSA. The CDR3 sequence is CASSPQGRTGELFF. In nucleotides, the CDR3 is TGTGCCAGCAGCCCTCAAGGGCGCACCGGGGAGCTGTTTTTT. Full variable domain (rest looked up from reference TRBV7-2 and TRBJ2-2): GAGVSQSPSNKVTEKGKDVELRCDPISGHTALYWYRQSLGQGLEFLIYFQGNSAPDKSGLPSDRFSAERTGGSVSTLTIQRTQQEDSAVYLCASSPQGRTGELFFGEGSRLTVL.

This clone was observed a few times. The CDR3 nucleotides read TGTGCCAGCAGCTCCCGACAGGGGCGCAGGGAGACCCAGTACTTC. It is translated as CASSSRQGRRETQYF. The chain is built from TRBV5-4 and TRBJ2-5; 8 bases fit TRBD1. Germline assignment: CDR1 SGHNT and CDR2 YYREEE (reference sequence). The length of the CDR3 is 15 residues. With V trimmed by 3 bases and J by 5 bases, 9 bases remained unmatched.

This clone showed up many times. The chain combines TRBV11-3 with TRBJ1-1; no firm D call. The CDR3 has 15 residues. The germline gives CDR1 SGHNT, CDR2 YENEEA. Trimming shortened V by 3 bases and J by 1 base, and 12 bases separated the two germline ends. As DNA, the CDR3 is TGTGCCAGCAGCTTCTCCCTAGGTGGGAACACTGAAGCTTTCTTT. Protein: CASSFSLGGNTEAFF. Combining the CDR3 with reference TRBV11-3 and TRBJ1-1 gives the whole variable domain EAGVVQSPRYKIIEKKQPVAFWCNPISGHNTLYWYLQNLGQGPELLIRYENEEAVDDSQLPKDRFSAERLKGVDSTLKIQPAELGDSAVYLCASSFSLGGNTEAFFGQGTRLTVV.

The J gene is TRBJ1-5, the V gene TRBV6-6; D unclear. The CDR3 consists of 15 residues. Trimming took 1 base from V and 5 from J, leaving 12 bases between them. Germline CDR1 is MNHNY and CDR2 is SVGAGI (reference sequence). The CDR3 sequence: CASSYWRAGYQPQHF. The CDR3 bases are TGTGCCAGCAGTTACTGGAGGGCGGGATATCAGCCCCAGCATTTT.

The chain combines TRBV19 with TRBJ2-7; 8 bases are shared with TRBD1. Trimming removed 3 bases from V and 12 bases from J; junction bases left unmatched: 13. Germline-derived CDR1 and CDR2 are LNHDA and SQIVND (reference sequence). This CDR3 is built from 14 residues. CDR3 protein: CASSIAIGQGALYV. CDR3 nucleotides: TGTGCCAGTAGTATTGCGATCGGCCAGGGGGCCTTGTACGTC.

This clone was counted ten times or more. The chain combines TRBV7-6 with TRBJ2-1; 8 bases agree with TRBD2. The trim removed 2 bases at V and 0 bases at J, leaving 3 bases unmatched. Germline values: CDR1 SGHVS, CDR2 FNYEAQ. The CDR3 has 16 residues. The CDR3 sequence is CASSLSLAGSYNEQFF. CDR3 DNA sequence: TGTGCCAGCAGCTTATCTCTAGCGGGCTCCTACAATGAGCAGTTCTTC.

This clone was picked up a small number of times. This same CDR3 is encoded by further DNA sequences in the sample. V gene TRBV9 combines with J gene TRBJ2-7; 8 bases agree with TRBD1. V trimming: 4 bases; J trimming: 3 bases; junction bases outside the gene matches: 3. Per the germline V gene, CDR1 is SGDLS and CDR2 is YYNGEE. This CDR3 comprises 13 residues. Written as DNA, the CDR3 is TGTGCCAGCAGCCGACAGGGGAACTACGAGCAGTACTTC. This gives the protein CASSRQGNYEQYF.

This clone was detected ten times or more. This chain joins TRBV15 and TRBJ2-7; D ambiguous. Trimming took 0 bases from V and 3 from J, leaving 9 bases between them. The CDR3 sequence is 14 residues long. Germline V gene sequence: CDR1 LNHNV, CDR2 YYDKDF (reference sequence). CDR3 coding DNA: TGTGCCACCAGCAGAGAAACAGTGGACTACGAGCAGTACTTC. Protein: CATSRETVDYEQYF.

This clone occurred a few times. The chain joins TRBV11-3 to TRBJ2-1; D is undetermined. V was cut by 5 bases and J by 6 bases, with 5 bases left in between. Germline V CDR1 and CDR2: SGHNT, YENEEA. This CDR3 has 11 amino acids. CDR3 sequence reads: CASSDVNEQFF. CDR3 nucleotide sequence: TGTGCCAGCAGCGACGTCAATGAGCAGTTCTTC.

The genes are TRBV7-8 and TRBJ1-6, with D perhaps matching TRBD1 (6 bases). There are 14 residues in the CDR3. The V gene's germline CDR1 is SGHVS and CDR2 FQNEAQ. The ends were cut back, 5 bases at V and 14 bases at J, with 19 bases in the middle. CDR3 sequence (DNA): TGTGCCAGCAGCCATGATGGACAGCGCCCCACCCTCCACTTT. It is translated as CASSHDGQRPTLHF. Complete variable domain (other parts from reference TRBV7-8 and TRBJ1-6): GAGVSQSPRYKVAKRGQDVALRCDPISGHVSLFWYQQALGQGPEFLTYFQNEAQLDKSGLPSDRFFAERPEGSVSTLKIQRTQQEDSAVYLCASSHDGQRPTLHFGNGTRLTVT.

This chain joins TRBV7-9 and TRBJ2-2; weak D call: TRBD1 (7 bases). V was clipped by 1 base and J by 3 bases, with 12 bases between them. The CDR3 spans 16 residues. Germline values: CDR1 SEHNR, CDR2 FQNEAQ (reference sequence). The CDR3 here is CASSLGRDSYTGELFF. CDR3 nucleotides: TGTGCCAGCAGCTTAGGGAGGGACAGTTACACCGGGGAGCTGTTTTTT. The full variable domain, in which reference TRBV7-9 and TRBJ2-2 provide the parts outside the CDR3, is DTGVSQNPRHKITKRGQNVTFRCDPISEHNRLYWYRQTLGQGPEFLTYFQNEAQLEKSRLLSDRFSAERPKGSFSTLEIQRTEQGDSAMYLCASSLGRDSYTGELFFGEGSRLTVL.

The rearrangement joins TRBV28 to TRBJ1-6, with TRBD1 identical over 7 bases. The CDR3 spans 14 residues. The germline V gene encodes CDR1 MDHEN and CDR2 SYDVKM. J was trimmed by 15 bases and V by 2 bases; bases with no gene match: 10. The CDR3 reads CASSLMIQGVNLHF. The CDR3 DNA is TGTGCCAGCAGTTTAATGATCCAGGGGGTGAACCTCCACTTT.

As regards this clone: Other nucleotide sequences in the sample specify the same CDR3. This chain links TRBV18 with TRBJ1-1; D might be TRBD1 (6 bases). CDR3 length: 14 amino acids. Germline V gene lookup returns CDR1 KGHSH and CDR2 LQKENI. V was trimmed by 2 bases and J by 1 base, leaving 8 bases between them. The CDR3 loop is CASSPTQGNTEAFF. The CDR3 bases are TGTGCCAGCTCACCAACACAGGGGAACACTGAAGCTTTCTTT.

The chain has TRBV2 and TRBJ2-1, with 9 bases that match TRBD2. This CDR3 spans 13 amino acids. Trimming removed 9 bases from V and 4 bases from J; junction bases left unmatched: 4. Per the germline V gene, CDR1 is SNHLY and CDR2 is FYNNEI. In DNA form, the CDR3 reads TGTGCCAGTATAGCGGGAGTTTACAATGAGCAGTTCTTC. This translates into CASIAGVYNEQFF.

Many counts were recorded for this clone. This chain uses TRBV29-1 with TRBJ1-1, with D unresolved. There are 11 residues in the CDR3. The V gene lost 4 bases and the J gene lost 8 bases, with 11 bases spanning the gap. Germline V lookup: CDR1 SQVTM, CDR2 ANQGSEA. CDR3 residues: CSVAVPSEAFF. CDR3 DNA sequence: TGCAGCGTTGCGGTTCCCTCGGAAGCTTTCTTT. Using reference TRBV29-1 and TRBJ1-1 for the parts outside the CDR3, the full variable domain is SAVISQKPSRDICQRGTSLTIQCQVDSQVTMMFWYRQQPGQSLTLIATANQGSEATYESGFVIDKFPISRPNLTFSTLTVSNMSPEDSSIYLCSVAVPSEAFFGQGTRLTVV.

This clone was seen more than once but under ten times. The rearrangement joins TRBV5-1 to TRBJ2-6, with a tentative D call TRBD1 (6 bases). Trimming left V 7 bases short and J 3 bases short, with 20 bases between. The CDR3 is 17 residues long. CDR1 and CDR2 from the germline V gene are SGHRS and YFSETQ. CDR3 nucleotides: TGCGCCAGCGCCCTCATTACAGGGATTGTTGGGGCCAACGTCCTGACTTTC. It specifies CASALITGIVGANVLTF.

The chain carries TRBV6-1 and TRBJ1-4; the D gene is possibly TRBD1 (6 bases). This CDR3 is built from 13 residues. Germline CDR1 is MNHNS and CDR2 is SASEGT. V dropped 7 bases and J dropped 2 bases, with 8 bases sitting between them. The CDR3 region has the DNA TGTGCCAGCATACAGGGTACTAATGAAAAACTGTTTTTT. This encodes CASIQGTNEKLFF.

Worth noting for this clone: Within the sample, other DNA sequences also encode this same CDR3. V gene TRBV18 combines with J gene TRBJ1-5; D gene ambiguous. With 3 bases removed from V and 0 bases from J, the gap between germline ends came to 3 bases. Germline V gene data show CDR1 as KGHSH and CDR2 as LQKENI. The length of the CDR3 is 13 residues. CDR3 bases: TGTGCCAGCTCACCTAATAGCAATCAGCCCCAGCATTTT. Translating gives CASSPNSNQPQHF. Complete variable domain (other parts from reference TRBV18 and TRBJ1-5): NAGVMQNPRHLVRRRGQEARLRCSPMKGHSHVYWYRQLPEEGLKFMVYLQKENIIDESGMPKERFSAEFPKEGPSILRIQQVVRGDSAAYFCASSPNSNQPQHFGDGTRLSIL.

This clone was seen a handful of times. This rearrangement joins TRBV7-2 to TRBJ2-7, with D unresolved. Germline V gives CDR1 SGHTA, CDR2 FQGNSA. The germline V and J ends were trimmed by 3 bases and 0 bases, with 12 bases remaining between them. The CDR3 spans 15 residues. CDR3 nucleotide sequence: TGTGCCAGCAGCTTTCAGCATTTAAGCTCCTACGAGCAGTACGTC. This sequence encodes CASSFQHLSSYEQYV.